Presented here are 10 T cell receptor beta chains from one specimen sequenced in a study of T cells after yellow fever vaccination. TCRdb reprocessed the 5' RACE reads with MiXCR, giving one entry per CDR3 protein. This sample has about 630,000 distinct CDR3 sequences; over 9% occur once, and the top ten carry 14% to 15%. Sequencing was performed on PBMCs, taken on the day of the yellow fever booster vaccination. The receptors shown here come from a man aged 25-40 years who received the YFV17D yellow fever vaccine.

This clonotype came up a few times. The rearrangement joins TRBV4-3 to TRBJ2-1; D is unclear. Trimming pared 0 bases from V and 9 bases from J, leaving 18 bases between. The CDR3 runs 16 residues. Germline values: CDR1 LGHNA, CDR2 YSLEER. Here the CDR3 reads CASSQEITPPFGEQFF. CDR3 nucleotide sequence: TGCGCCAGCAGCCAAGAAATAACTCCACCGTTTGGTGAGCAGTTCTTC.

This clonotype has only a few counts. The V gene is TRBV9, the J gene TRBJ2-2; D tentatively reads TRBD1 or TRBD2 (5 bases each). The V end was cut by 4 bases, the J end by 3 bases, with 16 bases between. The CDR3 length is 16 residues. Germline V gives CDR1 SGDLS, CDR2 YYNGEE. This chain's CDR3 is CASSPVGGHDTGELFF. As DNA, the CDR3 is TGTGCCAGCAGCCCCGTTGGGGGTCACGACACCGGGGAGCTGTTTTTT. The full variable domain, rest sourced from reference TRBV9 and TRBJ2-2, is DSGVTQTPKHLITATGQRVTLRCSPRSGDLSVYWYQQSLDQGLQFLIQYYNGEERAKGNILERFSAQQFPDLHSELNLSSLELGDSALYFCASSPVGGHDTGELFFGEGSRLTVL.

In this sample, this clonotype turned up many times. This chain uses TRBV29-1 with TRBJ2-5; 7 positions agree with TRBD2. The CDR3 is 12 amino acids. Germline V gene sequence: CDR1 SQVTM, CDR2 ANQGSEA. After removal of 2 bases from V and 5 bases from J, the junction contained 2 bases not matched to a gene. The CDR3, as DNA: TGCAGCGTTGAATTCGGGAGGGAGACCCAGTACTTC. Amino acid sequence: CSVEFGRETQYF.

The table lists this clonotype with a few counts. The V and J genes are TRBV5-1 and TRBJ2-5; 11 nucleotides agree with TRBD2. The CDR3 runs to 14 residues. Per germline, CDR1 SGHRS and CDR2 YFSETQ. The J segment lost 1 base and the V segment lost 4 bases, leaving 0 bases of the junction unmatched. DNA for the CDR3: TGCGCCAGCAGCGGGACTAGCGGCCAAGAGACCCAGTACTTC. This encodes CASSGTSGQETQYF.

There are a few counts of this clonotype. For the CDR3, the DNA is TGCAGTGCTAGGGGGGCCAATAATTCACCCCTCCACTTT. Amino acids: CSARGANNSPLHF. This sequence joins TRBV20-1 and TRBJ1-6, with D perhaps TRBD1 (6 bases). The V gene lost 3 bases and the J gene lost 5 bases, with 8 bases spanning the gap. CDR3 length: 13 amino acids. Germline lookup yields CDR1 DFQATT and CDR2 SNEGSKA (reference sequence).

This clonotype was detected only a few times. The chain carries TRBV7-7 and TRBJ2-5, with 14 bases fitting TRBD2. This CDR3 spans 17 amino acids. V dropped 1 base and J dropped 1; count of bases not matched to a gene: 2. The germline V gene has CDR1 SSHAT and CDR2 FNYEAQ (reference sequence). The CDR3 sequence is CASSLGLAGGIQETQYF. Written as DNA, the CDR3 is TGTGCCAGCAGCTTAGGACTAGCGGGAGGGATCCAAGAGACCCAGTACTTC.

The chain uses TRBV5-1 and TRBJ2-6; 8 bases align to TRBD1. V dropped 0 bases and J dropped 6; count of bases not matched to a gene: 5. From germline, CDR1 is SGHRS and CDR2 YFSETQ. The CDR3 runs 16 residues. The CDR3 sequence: CASSLESDRVANVLTF. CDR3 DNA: TGCGCCAGCAGCTTGGAATCGGACAGGGTGGCCAACGTCCTGACTTTC.

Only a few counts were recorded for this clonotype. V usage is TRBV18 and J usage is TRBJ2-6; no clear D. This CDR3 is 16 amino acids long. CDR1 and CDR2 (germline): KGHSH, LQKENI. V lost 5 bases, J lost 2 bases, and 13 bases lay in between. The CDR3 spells CASSVRSPPGANVLTF. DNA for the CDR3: TGTGCCAGCTCAGTCCGTAGCCCCCCTGGGGCCAACGTCCTGACTTTC.

The CDR3 sequence: CASSLVTLLSYEQYF. CDR3 bases: TGTGCCAGCAGCTTGGTGACACTCCTTTCCTACGAGCAGTACTTC. J is TRBJ2-7 and V is TRBV7-2; D uncertain. Germline V gene sequence: CDR1 SGHTA, CDR2 FQGNSA. This CDR3 region has 15 residues. Deletions cut 3 bases from V and 1 base from J, with 13 bases between.

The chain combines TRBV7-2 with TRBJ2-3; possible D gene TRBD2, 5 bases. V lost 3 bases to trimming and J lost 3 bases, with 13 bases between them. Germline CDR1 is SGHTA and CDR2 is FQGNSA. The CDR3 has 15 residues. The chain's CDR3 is CASSFGVSRTDTQYF. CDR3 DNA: TGTGCCAGCAGCTTCGGGGTATCCAGGACAGATACGCAGTATTTT.